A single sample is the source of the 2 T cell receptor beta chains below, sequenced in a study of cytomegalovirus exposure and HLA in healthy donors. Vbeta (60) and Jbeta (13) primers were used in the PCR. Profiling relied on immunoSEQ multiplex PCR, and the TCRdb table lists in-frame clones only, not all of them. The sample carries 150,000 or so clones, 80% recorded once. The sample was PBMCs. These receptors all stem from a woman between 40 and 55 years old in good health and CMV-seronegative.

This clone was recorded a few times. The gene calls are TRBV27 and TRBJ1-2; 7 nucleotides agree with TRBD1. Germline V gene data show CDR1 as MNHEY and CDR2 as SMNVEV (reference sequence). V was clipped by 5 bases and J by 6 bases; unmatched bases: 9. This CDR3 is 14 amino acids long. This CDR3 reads CASSIRQGSDGYTF. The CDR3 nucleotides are TGTGCCAGCAGTATTAGACAGGGCTCGGATGGCTACACCTTC.

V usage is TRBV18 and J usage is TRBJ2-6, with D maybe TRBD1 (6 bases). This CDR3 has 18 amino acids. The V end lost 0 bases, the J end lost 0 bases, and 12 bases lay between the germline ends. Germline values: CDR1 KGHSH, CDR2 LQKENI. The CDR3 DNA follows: TGTGCCAGCTCACCACCAGACAGGCTCTACTCTGGGGCCAACGTCCTGACTTTC. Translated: CASSPPDRLYSGANVLTF.